A selection of T cell receptor beta chains follows, all from one sample in a study of CD8 T cells in ankylosing spondylitis. TCRdb reprocessed the 5' RACE reads via MiXCR and lists one record per CDR3 protein. The sample contains about 130,000 distinct CDR3 sequences, about a tenth of which appear only once. The sample was blood, either unsorted or a sorted T cell fraction (not recorded which). The receptors come from a male donor with ankylosing spondylitis or in good health (not recorded which). CDR3s include the opening cysteine and the closing phenylalanine or tryptophan. D genes are given only for firm matches. Clone size is stated in some rows and not others, as once, few, many or a class when expanded.

J gene: TRBJ2-1
clone size: many
D gene: -
V gene: TRBV12-3/TRBV12-4
CDR3 DNA: TGTGCCAGCAGCCTTAGCGCCGAGCCCTACAATGAGCAGTTCTTC
CDR3 protein: CASSLSAEPYNEQFF

J gene: TRBJ1-3
clone size: -
D gene: -
V gene: TRBV4-3
CDR3 DNA: TGCGCCAGCAGCCAAGCGAAGGGGACTGGAAACACCATATATTTT
CDR3 protein: CASSQAKGTGNTIYF

J gene: TRBJ2-5
clone size: many
D gene: -
V gene: TRBV29-1
CDR3 DNA: TGCAGCGCCCTACCTAAAAGGGCACAAGAGACCCAGTACTTC
CDR3 protein: CSALPKRAQETQYF

J gene: TRBJ1-2
clone size: -
D gene: TRBD1
V gene: TRBV7-2
CDR3 DNA: TGTGCCAGCAGAATGGGAGAGGGGGCCGACCCTAACTATGGCTACACCTTC
CDR3 protein: CASRMGEGADPNYGYTF

J gene: TRBJ2-2
clone size: -
D gene: -
V gene: TRBV18
CDR3 DNA: TGTGCCAGCTCACCTTATCAGGACGGGGAGCTGTTTTTT
CDR3 protein: CASSPYQDGELFF

J gene: TRBJ2-1
clone size: many
D gene: -
V gene: TRBV10-3
CDR3 DNA: TGTGCCATCAGTGAAGCACAGGCCCACTCCTACAATGAGCAGTTCTTC
CDR3 protein: CAISEAQAHSYNEQFF

J gene: TRBJ2-1
clone size: -
D gene: TRBD2
V gene: TRBV4-1
CDR3 DNA: TGCGCCAGCAGCCTCTCACTAGCGGGAGTTCCTGGTGAGCAGTTCTTC
CDR3 protein: CASSLSLAGVPGEQFF

J gene: TRBJ1-5
clone size: few
D gene: -
V gene: TRBV29-1
CDR3 DNA: TGCAGCGTTCAATCAGGGTTGGGTCAGCCCCAGCATTTT
CDR3 protein: CSVQSGLGQPQHF

J gene: TRBJ1-6
clone size: -
D gene: -
V gene: TRBV10-3
CDR3 DNA: TGTGCCATCAGTGACGGGTCACCCCTCCACTTT
CDR3 protein: CAISDGSPLHF

J gene: TRBJ2-5
clone size: -
D gene: -
V gene: TRBV25-1
CDR3 DNA: TGTGCCAGCCGACGAGGGCTGGAGACCCAGTACTTC
CDR3 protein: CASRRGLETQYF

J gene: TRBJ2-3
clone size: many
D gene: TRBD2
V gene: TRBV5-1
CDR3 DNA: TGCGCCAGCGCGGCCCGTAGCGGGAACACAGATACGCAGTATTTT
CDR3 protein: CASAARSGNTDTQYF

J gene: TRBJ2-7
clone size: few
D gene: TRBD2
V gene: TRBV12-3/TRBV12-4
CDR3 DNA: TGTGCCAGCAGTGTAAGCGGGAGTGGCGAGCATTACTTC
CDR3 protein: CASSVSGSGEHYF

J gene: TRBJ2-1
clone size: many
D gene: -
V gene: TRBV7-2
CDR3 DNA: TGTGCCAGCAGTCTAAGTTCTAAAAGTTACAATGAGCAGTTCTTC
CDR3 protein: CASSLSSKSYNEQFF

J gene: TRBJ1-4
clone size: -
D gene: -
V gene: TRBV20-1
CDR3 DNA: TGCAGTGCTAGAGATCATGGTGACTTTAGCCGGGACTTGGGGGAAAAACTGTTTTTT
CDR3 protein: CSARDHGDFSRDLGEKLFF

J gene: TRBJ2-5
clone size: -
D gene: -
V gene: TRBV20-1
CDR3 DNA: TGCAGTGCTGAAGTGGCGGGACGTCAAGAGACCCAGTACTTC
CDR3 protein: CSAEVAGRQETQYF

J gene: TRBJ1-2
clone size: -
D gene: -
V gene: TRBV6-1
CDR3 DNA: TGTGCCAGCAGTCCCAATCCCGTCCTTAACTATGGCTACACCTTC
CDR3 protein: CASSPNPVLNYGYTF

J gene: TRBJ2-7
clone size: many
D gene: -
V gene: TRBV7-2
CDR3 DNA: TGTGCCAGCAGCTCCAGGGTCGTAACGAGCCCGGAGCAGTACTTC
CDR3 protein: CASSSRVVTSPEQYF

J gene: TRBJ2-6
clone size: -
D gene: -
V gene: TRBV19
CDR3 DNA: TGTGCCAGTAGTATCCACCCCATCAGCCACTCTGGGGCCAACGTCCTGACTTTC
CDR3 protein: CASSIHPISHSGANVLTF

J gene: TRBJ1-6
clone size: many
D gene: -
V gene: TRBV28
CDR3 DNA: TGTGCCAGCAGTATCGGGGGGTATAATTCACCCCTCCACTTT
CDR3 protein: CASSIGGYNSPLHF

J gene: TRBJ1-2
clone size: many
D gene: TRBD1
V gene: TRBV27
CDR3 DNA: TGTGCCAGCAGTCCGTGGACAGGACGTAGACCAGCTAACTATGGCTACACCTTC
CDR3 protein: CASSPWTGRRPANYGYTF

J gene: TRBJ2-1
clone size: many
D gene: TRBD2
V gene: TRBV6-4
CDR3 DNA: TGTGCCAGCAGTGAAGGACTAGCGGTAAACTACAATGAGCAGTTCTTC
CDR3 protein: CASSEGLAVNYNEQFF

J gene: TRBJ2-7
clone size: many
D gene: -
V gene: TRBV5-6
CDR3 DNA: TGTGCCAGCAGCCTATACCGGGACAACGAGAACTACGAGCAGTACTTC
CDR3 protein: CASSLYRDNENYEQYF

J gene: TRBJ1-2
clone size: few
D gene: TRBD1
V gene: TRBV12-3/TRBV12-4
CDR3 DNA: TGTGCCAGCAGACACCCGGGACAGGGTAATGGCTACACCTTC
CDR3 protein: CASRHPGQGNGYTF

J gene: TRBJ1-1
clone size: many
D gene: -
V gene: TRBV5-1
CDR3 DNA: TGCGCCAGCAGCTTGGACTGGACAAACACTGAAGCTTTCTTT
CDR3 protein: CASSLDWTNTEAFF

J gene: TRBJ2-7
clone size: few
D gene: -
V gene: TRBV29-1
CDR3 DNA: TGCAGCGCTTCGGCGGGATACGAGCAGTACTTC
CDR3 protein: CSASAGYEQYF

J gene: TRBJ1-5
clone size: large
D gene: -
V gene: TRBV6-2/TRBV6-3
CDR3 DNA: TGTGCCAGCAGCCTGACAGAGCTCGGCAATCAGCCCCAGCATTTT
CDR3 protein: CASSLTELGNQPQHF

J gene: TRBJ2-3
clone size: -
D gene: -
V gene: TRBV5-1
CDR3 DNA: TGCGCCAGCGTCCCCATGGTGGGGTTGACAGATACGCAGTATTTT
CDR3 protein: CASVPMVGLTDTQYF

J gene: TRBJ2-7
clone size: many
D gene: -
V gene: TRBV5-5
CDR3 DNA: TGTGCCAGCAGCTTGTCCCCGGGGGCGAGTACCTACGAGCAGTACTTC
CDR3 protein: CASSLSPGASTYEQYF

J gene: TRBJ1-4
clone size: -
D gene: -
V gene: TRBV4-2
CDR3 DNA: TGTGCCAGCAGCCAACACCCGGACCAGGTCTCGGCTAATGAAAAACTGTTTTTT
CDR3 protein: CASSQHPDQVSANEKLFF

J gene: TRBJ2-2
clone size: few
D gene: -
V gene: TRBV5-1
CDR3 DNA: TGCGCCAGCAGCGTGCAGGACACCGGGGAGCTGTTTTTT
CDR3 protein: CASSVQDTGELFF

J gene: TRBJ2-7
clone size: many
D gene: TRBD2
V gene: TRBV5-1
CDR3 DNA: TGCGCCAGCAGCCGGGGAGGGCCTATCTACGAGCAGTACTTC
CDR3 protein: CASSRGGPIYEQYF

J gene: TRBJ2-7
clone size: -
D gene: TRBD2
V gene: TRBV7-2
CDR3 DNA: TGTGCCAGCAGATCCGGGACTAGATCGTACGAGCAGTACTTC
CDR3 protein: CASRSGTRSYEQYF

J gene: TRBJ2-7
clone size: many
D gene: TRBD1
V gene: TRBV29-1
CDR3 DNA: TGCAGCGTCGAAACGGACAGGGGCCTCTTCTACGAGCAGTACTTC
CDR3 protein: CSVETDRGLFYEQYF

J gene: TRBJ2-4
clone size: many
D gene: TRBD2
V gene: TRBV5-1
CDR3 DNA: TGCGCCATCAGCCTAGGGACTAGCGGGAGGGAGTACTTC
CDR3 protein: CAISLGTSGREYF

J gene: TRBJ1-5
clone size: many
D gene: TRBD1
V gene: TRBV6-2/TRBV6-3
CDR3 DNA: TGTGCCACCAAGGACAGGGAGATGACTTATAGCAATCAGCCCCAGCATTTT
CDR3 protein: CATKDREMTYSNQPQHF

J gene: TRBJ2-1
clone size: many
D gene: -
V gene: TRBV12-3/TRBV12-4
CDR3 DNA: TGTGCCAGCAGTTTTATTGCCGATGAGCAGTTCTTC
CDR3 protein: CASSFIADEQFF

J gene: TRBJ1-4
clone size: few
D gene: -
V gene: TRBV7-2
CDR3 DNA: TGTGCCAGCAGCTTAGCGGGCGGTTATGAAAAACTGTTTTTT
CDR3 protein: CASSLAGGYEKLFF

J gene: TRBJ2-1
clone size: few
D gene: -
V gene: TRBV20-1
CDR3 DNA: TGCAGTGCTAGGCTCGTGGGAGACAATGAGCAGTTCTTC
CDR3 protein: CSARLVGDNEQFF

J gene: TRBJ2-3
clone size: -
D gene: -
V gene: TRBV10-3
CDR3 DNA: TGTGCCATCAGTGTCGACTCTAGCACAGATACGCAGTATTTT
CDR3 protein: CAISVDSSTDTQYF

J gene: TRBJ2-7
clone size: -
D gene: TRBD2
V gene: TRBV7-2
CDR3 DNA: TGTGCCAGCAGCTCTTTAACTAGCGGGGTCGTCGAGCAGTACTTC
CDR3 protein: CASSSLTSGVVEQYF

J gene: TRBJ2-3
clone size: few
D gene: TRBD2
V gene: TRBV18
CDR3 DNA: TGTGCCAGCTCACCATCTCCAGCGGGAGGGCCTGATACGCAGTATTTT
CDR3 protein: CASSPSPAGGPDTQYF

J gene: TRBJ2-5
clone size: many
D gene: -
V gene: TRBV7-7
CDR3 DNA: TGTGCCAGCAGCTTAAATCCCGGAGAGACCCAGTACTTC
CDR3 protein: CASSLNPGETQYF

J gene: TRBJ2-3
clone size: once
D gene: -
V gene: TRBV20-1
CDR3 DNA: TGCAGTGCTTCACGTTTAGTTGCGGGAGATACGCAGTATTTT
CDR3 protein: CSASRLVAGDTQYF

J gene: TRBJ2-1
clone size: -
D gene: -
V gene: TRBV2
CDR3 DNA: TGTGCCAGCAGAGATCAGGGGAGCTCCTACAATGAGCAGTTCTTC
CDR3 protein: CASRDQGSSYNEQFF

J gene: TRBJ2-7
clone size: -
D gene: -
V gene: TRBV29-1
CDR3 DNA: TGCAGCGTTGAAGATCGAAGGACCTACGAGCAGTACTTC
CDR3 protein: CSVEDRRTYEQYF

J gene: TRBJ2-7
clone size: -
D gene: TRBD1
V gene: TRBV12-3/TRBV12-4
CDR3 DNA: TGTGCCAGCAAGGGACAGTCCTACGAGCAGTACTTC
CDR3 protein: CASKGQSYEQYF

J gene: TRBJ2-5
clone size: -
D gene: -
V gene: TRBV7-9
CDR3 DNA: TGTGCCAGCAGCGCGACGGGACTTAGCCAAGAGACCCAGTACTTC
CDR3 protein: CASSATGLSQETQYF